This TCR beta chain originates from a study of control samples from healthy donors and cancer patients. This CDR3 has 15 amino acids. Germline loops: CDR1 MNHEY, CDR2 SMNVEV (reference sequence). V lost 6 bases and J 6 bases, leaving 21 bases between the germline ends. The method was immunoSEQ multiplex PCR; TCRdb's version includes in-frame clones alone and lacks a portion of them. The sample lists about 34,000 clones, approximately 93% occurring once. Sequenced material: PBMCs. The chain recombines TRBV27 with TRBJ2-7; D perhaps matches TRBD1 (5 bases). The clonotype originates from a man between 40 and 49 years old with colorectal cancer. The CDR3 DNA reads as TGTGCCAGCAGCTCCCTCGCAGGGTCCTATGGCGAGCAGTACTTC. Translating it yields CASSSLAGSYGEQYF.